These T cell receptor beta chains were read from a single sample in a study of blood T cell repertoires in COVID-19. The data were produced by immunoSEQ multiplex PCR, yet TCRdb's version contains in-frame clones alone and is incomplete. The data contain approximately 21,000 clones, less than 75% of them singletons. The material sequenced was peripheral blood. All receptors come from a human donor in a cohort sampled during active or convalescent COVID-19. Each CDR3 is given with its conserved first and last residue. Fields, in order: J gene, CDR3 length, D gene, V gene, clone size, CDR3 protein, CDR3 DNA. A D gene is named only where the DNA matches it firmly. Clone sizes are given selectively: once, few, many, or a class where the clone is expanded.

TRBJ1-1,15,.,TRBV19,few,CASSIYGGMNTEAFF,TGTGCCAGTAGTATATACGGGGGAATGAACACTGAAGCTTTCTTT
TRBJ1-2,13,.,TRBV18,many,CASSWDTQYGYTF,TGTGCCAGCTCGTGGGACACTCAATATGGCTACACCTTC
TRBJ2-7,14,.,TRBV28,.,CASSLWDTSYEQYF,TGTGCCAGCAGTTTATGGGACACCTCCTACGAGCAGTACTTC
TRBJ2-1,14,TRBD1,TRBV10-2,.,CASTEGQGGNEQFF,TGCGCCAGCACTGAAGGACAGGGTGGGAATGAGCAGTTCTTC
TRBJ2-1,13,.,TRBV11-3,.,CASSSLVRHEQFF,TGTGCCAGCAGCTCCCTGGTGCGACACGAGCAGTTCTTC
TRBJ1-1,16,.,TRBV6-7,few,CASPFGYEGRRAEAFF,TGTGCCAGCCCCTTCGGGTATGAGGGTAGGAGGGCTGAAGCTTTCTTT
TRBJ1-1,16,.,TRBV7-8,.,CASSMSSGQRNTEAFF,TGTGCCAGCAGCATGAGCTCGGGTCAAAGGAACACTGAAGCTTTCTTT
TRBJ1-2,15,TRBD1,TRBV29-1,few,CSVPGQGGLDYGYTF,TGCAGCGTACCCGGACAGGGAGGATTAGACTATGGCTACACCTTC
TRBJ2-1,15,.,TRBV13,few,CASSGGTPGDNEQFF,TGTGCCAGCAGCGGGGGGACCCCTGGTGACAATGAGCAGTTCTTC
TRBJ1-2,14,.,TRBV24-1,few,CATRTWRALDGYTF,TGTGCCACCCGGACTTGGAGGGCTTTGGATGGCTACACCTTC
TRBJ2-3,14,.,TRBV5-5,.,CASIRGAGTDTQYF,TGTGCCAGCATCAGGGGGGCGGGCACAGATACGCAGTATTTT
TRBJ2-5,15,TRBD1,TRBV30,.,CAWRPGTGSSETQYF,TGTGCCTGGAGGCCCGGGACAGGCTCCTCAGAGACCCAGTACTTC